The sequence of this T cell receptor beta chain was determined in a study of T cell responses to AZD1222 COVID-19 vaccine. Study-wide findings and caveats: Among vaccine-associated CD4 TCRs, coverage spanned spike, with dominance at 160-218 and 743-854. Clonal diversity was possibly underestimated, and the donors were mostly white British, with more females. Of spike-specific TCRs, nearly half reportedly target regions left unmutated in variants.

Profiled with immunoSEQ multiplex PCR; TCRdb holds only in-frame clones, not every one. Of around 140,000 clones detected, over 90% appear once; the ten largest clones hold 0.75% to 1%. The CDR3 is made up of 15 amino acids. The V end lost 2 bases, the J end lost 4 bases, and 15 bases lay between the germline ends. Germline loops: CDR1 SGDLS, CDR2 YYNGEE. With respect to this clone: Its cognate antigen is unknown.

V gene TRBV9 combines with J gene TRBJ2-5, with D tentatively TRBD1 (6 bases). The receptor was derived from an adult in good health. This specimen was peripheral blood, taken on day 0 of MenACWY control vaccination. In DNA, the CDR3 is TGTGCCAGCAGCGTCGGGACACCGGTAGGAGAGACCCAGTACTTC. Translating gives CASSVGTPVGETQYF.